These 13 T cell receptor beta chains share one sample of origin, sequenced in a study of T cells expressing NK-cell markers. TCRdb re-called the 5' RACE reads and gives one entry per CDR3 protein, without DNA. The listing contains 350,000 to 400,000 distinct CDR3 sequences. Material: blood T cells: a sorted CD56 or NKG2C T cell subset, CD4+ or CD8+ T cells, or bulk PBMC T cells (not recorded which). The receptors originated from a woman aged 45-59 years in good health.

The rearrangement links TRBV24-1 to TRBJ2-3; the TRBD2 assignment by TCRdb is unverifiable without DNA. CDR1 is KGHDR and CDR2 is SFDVKD in the germline V gene. The CDR3 runs to 14 residues. This CDR3 reads CATSSRGTLDTQYF.

J is TRBJ2-5 and V is TRBV27; TCRdb's assignment of TRBD1 cannot be checked, as there is no DNA. CDR1 MNHEY and CDR2 SMNVEV come from the germline V gene (reference sequence). This CDR3 region has 15 residues. The CDR3 sequence: CASSSLSTGEETQYF.

The chain is built from TRBV2 and TRBJ2-5; TCRdb designates TRBD2, a call that cannot be tested without DNA. From germline, CDR1 is SNHLY and CDR2 FYNNEI. The CDR3 contains 14 residues. CDR3 loop: CASSDLVAGVTQYF.

The chain uses TRBV11-3 and TRBJ2-7; TCRdb's D call of TRBD2 is untestable without DNA. This CDR3 contains 15 residues. Germline V gene lookup returns CDR1 SGHNT and CDR2 YENEEA. CDR3 region: CASSRGGSGTYEQYF. Using reference TRBV11-3 and TRBJ2-7 for the parts outside the CDR3, the full variable domain is EAGVVQSPRYKIIEKKQPVAFWCNPISGHNTLYWYLQNLGQGPELLIRYENEEAVDDSQLPKDRFSAERLKGVDSTLKIQPAELGDSAVYLCASSRGGSGTYEQYFGPGTRLTVT.

The chain employs TRBV21-1 and TRBJ2-1; TCRdb returns TRBD2, unconfirmable since there is no DNA. TRBV21-1 represents a pseudogene. The CDR3 has 16 amino acids. The CDR3 spells CASSSRERHSYNEQFF.

This chain joins TRBV12-3 or TRBV12-4 and TRBJ2-2; as DNA is missing, the TRBD1 call by TCRdb cannot be tested. This CDR3 has 16 amino acids. CDR3 in amino acids: CASSWDTSGSTGELFF.

V gene TRBV29-1 combines with J gene TRBJ1-1; lacking DNA, the TRBD1 call made by TCRdb goes unchecked. The CDR3 is 14 residues long. The germline gives CDR1 SQVTM, CDR2 ANQGSEA. CDR3: CSVGGGRSSTEAFF.

The chain couples TRBV19 to TRBJ2-7; the TRBD1 assignment by TCRdb is unverifiable without DNA. The CDR3 has 16 amino acids. Germline assignment: CDR1 LNHDA and CDR2 SQIVND (reference sequence). This CDR3 reads CASSPHRGTFSYEQYF.

The CDR3 is CASSSSQGGYGYTF. V is TRBV12-3 or TRBV12-4 and J is TRBJ1-2. CDR3 length: 14 residues.

The chain employs TRBV12-3 or TRBV12-4 and TRBJ2-5; TCRdb reports TRBD2, a call that lacks DNA to check it against. The CDR3 extends over 16 amino acids. CDR3 sequence reads: CASSLQRLAGGETQYF.

The rearrangement links TRBV12-3 or TRBV12-4 to TRBJ2-2; TCRdb calls TRBD1, which cannot be checked without DNA. This CDR3 is 18 amino acids long. The CDR3: CASSLASGGDNRPGELFF.

V usage is TRBV7-2 and J usage is TRBJ2-1; TCRdb returns TRBD1, unconfirmable since there is no DNA. The CDR3 loop spans 16 amino acids. Germline V lookup: CDR1 SGHTA, CDR2 FQGNSA. The CDR3 is CASSLGGPVTYNEQFF.

V usage is TRBV9 and J usage is TRBJ1-1. This CDR3 comprises 12 residues. Germline lookup yields CDR1 SGDLS and CDR2 YYNGEE. CDR3 in amino acids: CASSVGNGEAFF.